This paragraph covers one T cell receptor (beta chain) sequence. The CDR3 spans 13 residues. The germline gives CDR1 SQVTM, CDR2 ANQGSEA. The J segment lost 0 bases and the V segment lost 4 bases, leaving 2 bases of the junction unmatched. These data are taken from a study of T cell responses to AZD1222 COVID-19 vaccine. Measured with immunoSEQ multiplex PCR; TCRdb has only the in-frame clones, and not every one. Seen here are fewer than 120,000 clones, roughly 92% observed once, and the top ten hold more than 2%. The V gene is TRBV29-1, the J gene TRBJ1-2; TRBD1 matches 7 bases. The receptor was derived from an adult who received the AZD1222 COVID-19 vaccine. This specimen consisted of peripheral blood, obtained 28 days after the second AZD1222 dose. The CDR3: CSVGGGSNYGYTF. CDR3 nucleotides: TGCAGCGTTGGAGGGGGCTCTAACTATGGCTACACCTTC. Full variable domain (outside the CDR3, taken from reference TRBV29-1 and TRBJ1-2): SAVISQKPSRDICQRGTSLTIQCQVDSQVTMMFWYRQQPGQSLTLIATANQGSEATYESGFVIDKFPISRPNLTFSTLTVSNMSPEDSSIYLCSVGGGSNYGYTFGSGTRLTVV.